The 3 T cell receptor beta chains below were found in one sample sequenced in a study of blood T cells in healthy people across ages. Sample-barcoded 5' priming and a J-beta primer mix drove a second PCR of about 6 to 12 cycles. TCRdb reprocessed the 5' RACE reads via MiXCR and lists one record per CDR3 protein. This table holds hundreds of thousands of distinct CDR3 sequences, 25% to 35% found once. This sample also belongs to another study, concerning T cells of mothers and their children.

Material: blood. The receptor set was obtained from a boy between 2 and 10 years old in good health.

The chain combines TRBV14 with TRBJ2-3; no definite D call. This CDR3 has 14 amino acids. The V end lost 0 bases, the J end lost 0 bases, and 4 bases lay between the germline ends. Germline loops: CDR1 SGHDN, CDR2 FVKESK. The CDR3 DNA sequence: TGTGCCAGCAGCCAAGAACCCAGCACAGATACGCAGTATTTT. It translates to CASSQEPSTDTQYF.

Concerning this clonotype: As the CDR3 is not closed by the conserved phenylalanine or tryptophan, this likely results from a read error. This chain links TRBV20-1 with TRBJ1-2; D unclear. The CDR3 has 14 residues. Per germline, CDR1 DFQATT and CDR2 SNEGSKA (reference sequence). Deletions cut 4 bases from V and 1 base from J, with 13 bases between. CDR3 DNA: TGCAGTGCTACGGAAACGAGGGTTAACTATGGCTACACCATC. This codes for CSATETRVNYGYTI.

This clonotype was found a few times. The rearrangement links TRBV18 to TRBJ1-1; 9 bases line up with TRBD1. The CDR3 runs 15 residues. Germline CDR1 is KGHSH and CDR2 is LQKENI. J gave up 5 bases and V 5 bases, and 9 bases lay outside the gene matches. The CDR3 protein is CASSYYRGRGTEAFF. CDR3 nucleotide sequence: TGTGCCAGCTCATACTACAGGGGGCGCGGGACTGAAGCTTTCTTT.